This T cell receptor beta chain is drawn from a study of T cell responses to AZD1222 COVID-19 vaccine (dated by TCRdb to the early 2020s). As for the study more broadly: A total of approximately 230 trial participants underwent TCR sequencing, of whom about 210 received two doses of AZD1222 and about 25 received two doses of the MenACWY control vaccine. Trial participants were enrolled by age into subgroups of 18-55, 56-69 and 70-plus years, and around 140, 26 and 57 TCR-sequenced participants, respectively, were included in these subgroups. Study-level results and caveats: Spike-specific TCR breadth and depth rose significantly after two AZD1222 doses compared with day 0 and with MenACWY recipients. In the small 56-69-year group, the increase in depth fell short of significance, most likely because of low power. Epitopes outside the regions mutated in the B.1.351 and B.1.1.7 variants were reportedly recognized by nearly half of the unique spike-specific TCRs. Conclusions about previously exposed vaccinees are limited, since just a handful of AZD1222 recipients were seropositive for SARS-CoV-2 at baseline. Because no day 14 peak-response samples were available, repertoires were characterized only after the peak T cell response. CD4 TCRs associated with the vaccine covered the entire spike protein, and the dominant responses were in regions 160-218 and 743-854. Participants were mostly white British, with more females than males. The authors suggested clonal diversity may have been underestimated.

This clone came up a few times. This receptor's antigen is unknown. No base quality information exists; no much larger clone differs at one position. This specimen's time point label, interpreted: baseline before first vaccination. This specimen's treatment or condition label, interpreted: meningococcal conjugate vaccine given as trial control. Vaccinee samples came from UK trials COV001 and COV002, including a single-blind randomized controlled phase 2/3 trial of AZD1222 (ChAdOx1 nCoV-19) in healthy adults. Trial participant PBMC samples were collected at day 0 and day 28 after the second dose for TCRbeta chain sequencing. V sheds 11 bases and J sheds 4 bases, leaving 14 bases between their ends. The germline V gene encodes CDR1 LNHDA and CDR2 SQIVND (reference sequence). From its cysteine to its phenylalanine, the CDR3 spans 12 amino acids. CDR3 DNA only is kept here, 36 bases in frame from base 1.

The CDR3 regions of human TCRbeta chains were analyzed by immunosequencing. The source study handled its data this way. Repertoire TCRs were matched against a reference library of SARS-CoV-2-specific TCRs generated with the MIRA antigen-specificity platform. Breadth was defined as the fraction of unique TCRs that were SARS-CoV-2-associated. Depth was defined as the fraction of total T cells that were SARS-CoV-2-associated. Each spike-specific TCR was assigned to its reactive spike region and to a CD4 or CD8 class using the MIRA data. Log10-transformed breadth and depth values were compared by one-way ANOVA with Sidak's multiple comparisons tests. As stored in TCRdb, this immuneACCESS dataset retains in-frame rearrangements with V and J assigned. A fraction of the clones does not appear; measured against another copy, unresolved V genes explain less than half of the discrepancy, and the remainder lacks a known reason. V and J calls and clone size come straight from that table; D and trimming were deduced from the DNA. The sample data list around 160,000 clones, and around 90% of these were observed just once. The ten largest make up around 2.8% of the sample.

The rearrangement joined TRBV19 to TRBJ1-2; a weak D assignment points to TRBD1 (6 bases agree). The receptor comes from an adult in good health. Sequencing was performed on peripheral blood, taken on day 0 of MenACWY control vaccination. The CDR3 corresponds to CAVTGHRYGYTF. The nucleotides are TGTGCCGTAACGGGACACCGCTATGGCTACACCTTC.